These T cell receptor beta chains were read from a single sample in a study of T cells in Graves' hyperthyroidism and ophthalmopathy. A single record per CDR3 protein comes from TCRdb applying MiXCR to the multiplex PCR reads. The sample yields hundreds of thousands of distinct CDR3 sequences, roughly 15% seen once. Sequenced material: blood. Receptors were obtained from a woman in her 40s with Graves' ophthalmopathy. Both conserved end residues are part of each CDR3. D genes are given only for firm matches. Expanded clones are given a class, and other clones once, few, many or no size at all.

TRBV19,TRBJ2-2,-,-,CASNPARHLTTNTGELFF,TGTGCCAGTAATCCTGCTAGGCACCTAACTACGAACACCGGGGAGCTGTTTTTT
TRBV20-1,TRBJ1-2,many,-,CSASRVSPWDYGYTF,TGCAGTGCCTCGCGTGTGAGCCCATGGGACTATGGCTACACCTTC
TRBV9,TRBJ2-7,few,TRBD2,CASSVGEAGVPYEQYF,TGTGCCAGCAGCGTAGGGGAAGCGGGAGTCCCCTACGAGCAGTACTTC
TRBV6-5,TRBJ1-1,few,TRBD1,CASSYRGFGQGGTEAFF,TGTGCCAGCAGTTACCGAGGATTCGGACAGGGAGGTACTGAAGCTTTCTTT
TRBV10-3,TRBJ1-1,many,-,CAIRGLGTEAFF,TGTGCCATCAGGGGGCTCGGGACTGAAGCTTTCTTT
TRBV18,TRBJ2-7,few,-,CASSLGQSLEQYF,TGTGCCAGCTCATTAGGACAATCCCTCGAGCAGTACTTC
TRBV18,TRBJ2-1,-,TRBD2,CASSPTSGIPNEQFF,TGTGCCAGCTCACCCACTAGCGGGATCCCCAATGAGCAGTTCTTC
TRBV19,TRBJ2-7,-,TRBD1,CASSAGTGNYEQYF,TGTGCCAGTAGTGCCGGGACAGGGAACTACGAGCAGTACTTC
TRBV20-1,TRBJ2-7,many,-,CSARDQSSYEQYF,TGCAGTGCTAGGGACCAAAGCTCCTACGAGCAGTACTTC
TRBV12-3/TRBV12-4,TRBJ1-4,-,TRBD1,CAGSLRQGNEKLFF,TGTGCCGGGAGCCTTAGACAGGGAAATGAAAAACTGTTTTTT
TRBV5-6,TRBJ2-2,few,TRBD2,CASSKGLAAPYTGELFF,TGTGCCAGCAGCAAGGGACTAGCGGCCCCTTACACCGGGGAGCTGTTTTTT
TRBV27,TRBJ2-1,many,TRBD1,CATRGQGGPNEQFF,TGTGCCACAAGAGGACAGGGAGGACCCAATGAGCAGTTCTTC
TRBV10-3,TRBJ1-2,few,TRBD1,CAIHGQGERLYGYTF,TGTGCCATTCACGGACAGGGGGAACGGCTCTATGGCTACACCTTC
TRBV6-1,TRBJ1-4,many,-,CASSRTSTNEKLFF,TGTGCCAGCAGTCGGACTTCAACTAATGAAAAACTGTTTTTT
TRBV12-3/TRBV12-4,TRBJ1-2,-,-,CASSFEGLGYTF,TGTGCCAGCAGTTTTGAGGGGTTGGGCTACACCTTC